The T cell receptor beta chain under discussion was sequenced for a study of Ad26.COV2.S vaccination and SARS-CoV-2 variants. Libraries were prepared by immunoSEQ multiplex PCR; TCRdb keeps only in-frame clonotypes and omits some of them. The table records around 500,000 clones, about nine tenths of them present only once. The table lists this clone with a count of one. What it binds is not known. CDR1 and CDR2 (germline): SGDLS, YYNGEE. The junction had 6 bases not matched to a gene; V was cut back by 4 bases and J by 5 bases. The CDR3 consists of 14 residues. The treatment was: approximately 18 received Ad26.COV2.S at low or high dose, single or two shots; 5 received placebo; per-sample allocation not given. Each sample was drawn 63 days after the first injection (of vaccine or placebo). General study findings and limits: Analytic work on TCR breadth and depth might have understated the full extent of total T cell responses. Non-spike TCR breadth showed similarity between vaccine and placebo recipients. Spike-specific responses of CD8+ and CD4+ T cells were reported to display substantial breadth after vaccination.

This rearrangement joins TRBV9 to TRBJ2-1; 7 bases are a match to TRBD1. Specimen: peripheral blood, collected in a trial of Ad26.COV2.S vaccine versus placebo. This clonotype originated in a person aged 18-60 years who received the Ad26.COV2.S COVID-19 vaccine or a placebo. CDR3 sequence: CASSPPTGHNEQFF. The CDR3 bases are TGTGCCAGCAGCCCCCCGACAGGGCACAATGAGCAGTTCTTC.